Shown below are 2 T cell receptor beta chains from a single sample sequenced in a study of blood T cells in healthy people across ages (dated by TCRdb to the mid-2010s). Library preparation used 5' RACE. Reads for this sample came from an Illumina HiSeq 2500. A second about 7 to 11 cycle PCR used a sample-barcoded 5' primer and a J-beta primer mix. TCRdb's own reprocessing of the public reads used fastp at Q25 and MiXCR and kept productive beta chains. Each CDR3 protein gets just one entry, which takes the most common genes and DNA from the rows behind it. For this sample there are around 900,000 distinct CDR3 sequences; roughly 51% appear just once. The biggest ten clones account for around a fifth of the sample. Sequenced: blood. The receptors were sampled from a woman between 55 and 75 years old in good health.

The V gene is TRBV7-2, the J gene TRBJ2-7; D may be TRBD1 (6 bases). CDR1 SGHTA and CDR2 FQGNSA come from the germline V gene. Deletions cut 0 bases from V and 4 bases from J, with 19 bases between. The CDR3 contains 17 residues. CDR3 DNA: TGTGCCAGCAGCTTAGCCTCCGGGGCAGGGGCAGGTTACGAGCAGTACTTC. Translating it yields CASSLASGAGAGYEQYF.

This clonotype occurred a few times. The rearrangement uses TRBV3-1 and TRBJ2-7, with D uncertain. The V end was cut by 1 base, the J end by 6 bases, with 10 bases between. This CDR3 comprises 13 residues. Germline-derived CDR1 and CDR2 are LGHDT and YNNKEL (reference sequence). CDR3 sequence (DNA): TGTGCCAGCAGCCAAGCGAATAGCCGCGAGCAGTACTTC. Encoded protein: CASSQANSREQYF.